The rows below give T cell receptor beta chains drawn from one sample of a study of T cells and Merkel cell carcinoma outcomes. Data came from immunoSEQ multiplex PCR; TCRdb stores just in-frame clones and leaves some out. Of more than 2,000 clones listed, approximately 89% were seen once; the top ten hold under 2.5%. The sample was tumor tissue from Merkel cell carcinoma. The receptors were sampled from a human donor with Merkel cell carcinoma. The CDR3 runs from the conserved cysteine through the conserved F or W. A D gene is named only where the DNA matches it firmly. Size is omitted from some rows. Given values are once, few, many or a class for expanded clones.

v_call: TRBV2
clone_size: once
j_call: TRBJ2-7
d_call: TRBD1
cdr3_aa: CASSEQGGQYKQYF
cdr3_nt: TGTGCCAGCAGTGAACAAGGGGGCCAATACAAACAGTACTTC

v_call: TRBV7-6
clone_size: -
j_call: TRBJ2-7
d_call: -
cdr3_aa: CASSLVGSSTHF
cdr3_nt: TGTGCCAGCAGCTTAGTTGGCTCCTCGACGCATTTC

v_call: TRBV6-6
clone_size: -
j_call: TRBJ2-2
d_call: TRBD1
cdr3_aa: CASKGQGRNTGELFF
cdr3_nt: TGTGCCAGTAAAGGACAGGGGAGGAACACCGGGGAGCTGTTTTTT

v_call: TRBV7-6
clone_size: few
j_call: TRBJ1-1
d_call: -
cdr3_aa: CASSLDVEGWIVNTEAFF
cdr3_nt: TGTGCCAGCAGCTTAGACGTAGAGGGATGGATAGTGAACACTGAAGCTTTCTTT

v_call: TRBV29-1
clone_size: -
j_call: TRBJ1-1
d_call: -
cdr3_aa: CSVELQTFKAFF
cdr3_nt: TGCAGCGTTGAGCTACAGACATTTAAGGCTTTCTTT

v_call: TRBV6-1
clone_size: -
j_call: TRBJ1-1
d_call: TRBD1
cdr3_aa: CASSERSTGGRGRAFF
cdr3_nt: TGTGCCAGCAGTGAAAGGTCTACAGGGGGCCGGGGTCGTGCTTTCTTT

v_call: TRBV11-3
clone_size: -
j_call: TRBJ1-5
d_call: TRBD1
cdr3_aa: CASSLGTGGNQPQHF
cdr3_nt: TGTGCCAGCAGCCTGGGGACAGGCGGAAATCAGCCCCAGCATTTT

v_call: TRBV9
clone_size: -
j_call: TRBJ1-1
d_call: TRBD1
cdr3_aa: CASSGDRGYAEAFF
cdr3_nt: TGTGCCAGCAGCGGTGACAGGGGGTATGCTGAAGCTTTCTTT

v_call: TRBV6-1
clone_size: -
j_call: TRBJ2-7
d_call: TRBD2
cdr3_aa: CASSAREGPYEQYF
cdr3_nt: TGTGCCAGCAGTGCGCGGGAGGGTCCCTACGAGCAGTACTTC

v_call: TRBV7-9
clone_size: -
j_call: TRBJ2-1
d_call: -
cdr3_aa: CASSSPRAGASYNEQFF
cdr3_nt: TGTGCCAGCAGCTCCCCGCGAGCGGGCGCTTCCTACAATGAGCAGTTCTTC

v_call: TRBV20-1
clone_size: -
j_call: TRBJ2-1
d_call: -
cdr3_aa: CSARVSDEQFF
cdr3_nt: TGCAGTGCTAGAGTGAGCGATGAGCAGTTCTTC

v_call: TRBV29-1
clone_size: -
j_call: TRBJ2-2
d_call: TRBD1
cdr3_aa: CSVGQYTGELFF
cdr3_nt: TGCAGCGTGGGACAGTACACCGGGGAGCTGTTTTTT

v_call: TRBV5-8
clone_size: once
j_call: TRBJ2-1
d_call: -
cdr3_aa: CASSLAAGAPTMKQFF
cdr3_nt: TGTGCCAGCAGCTTGGCGGCGGGGGCTCCCACAATGAAGCAGTTCTTC

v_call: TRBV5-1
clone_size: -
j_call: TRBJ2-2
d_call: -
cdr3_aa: CASSLRQGITGELFF
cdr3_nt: TGCGCCAGCAGCCTTCGCCAGGGGATCACCGGGGAGCTGTTTTTT

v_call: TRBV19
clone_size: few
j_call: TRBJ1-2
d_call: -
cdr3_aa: CASSPGRDSYTF
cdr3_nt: TGTGCCAGTAGTCCCGGGAGGGATAGCTACACCTTC

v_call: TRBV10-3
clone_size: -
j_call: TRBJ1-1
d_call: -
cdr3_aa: CAISESGKGNTEAFF
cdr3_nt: TGTGCCATCAGTGAGTCGGGGAAGGGGAACACTGAAGCTTTCTTT

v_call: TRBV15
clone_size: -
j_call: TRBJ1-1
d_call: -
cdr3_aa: CATSMRRGRGTEAFF
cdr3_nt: TGTGCCACCAGCATGAGGAGGGGGAGGGGCACTGAAGCTTTCTTT

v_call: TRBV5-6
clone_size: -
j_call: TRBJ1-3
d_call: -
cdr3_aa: CASSLPIPGNTIYF
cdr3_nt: TGTGCCAGCAGCTTGCCAATCCCCGGAAACACCATATATTTT

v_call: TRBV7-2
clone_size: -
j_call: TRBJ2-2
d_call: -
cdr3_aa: CASSFGGRAGELFF
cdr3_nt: TGTGCCAGCAGCTTCGGGGGTCGGGCCGGGGAGCTGTTTTTT

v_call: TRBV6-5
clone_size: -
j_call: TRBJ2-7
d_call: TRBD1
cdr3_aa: CASSIRTGSHEQYF
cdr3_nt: TGTGCCAGCAGTATCAGGACAGGGTCCCACGAGCAGTACTTC

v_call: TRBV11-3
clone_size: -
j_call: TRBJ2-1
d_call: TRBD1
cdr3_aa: CASSFGQGGFNEQFF
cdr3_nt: TGTGCCAGTAGCTTTGGACAGGGGGGCTTCAATGAGCAGTTCTTC

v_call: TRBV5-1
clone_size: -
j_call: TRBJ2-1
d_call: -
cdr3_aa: CASSSAGAYNEQFF
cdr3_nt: TGCGCCAGCAGCTCGGCCGGGGCCTACAATGAGCAGTTCTTC

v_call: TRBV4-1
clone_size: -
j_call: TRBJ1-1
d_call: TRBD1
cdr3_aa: CASSQGTGREAFF
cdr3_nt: TGCGCCAGCAGCCAAGGGACAGGTCGAGAAGCTTTCTTT

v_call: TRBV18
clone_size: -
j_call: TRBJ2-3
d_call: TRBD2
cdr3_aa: CASSLTSVGDTQYF
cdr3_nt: TGTGCCAGCTCACTGACTAGCGTTGGAGATACGCAGTATTTT

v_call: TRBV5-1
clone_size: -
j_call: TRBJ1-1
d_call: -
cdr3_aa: CASSLAGGYTEAFF
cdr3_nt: TGCGCCAGCAGCTTGGCCGGCGGGTACACTGAAGCTTTCTTT

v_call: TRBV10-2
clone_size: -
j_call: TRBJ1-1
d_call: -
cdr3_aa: CASSDLAAGAFF
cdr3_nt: TGCGCCAGCAGTGACCTCGCTGCAGGGGCTTTCTTT

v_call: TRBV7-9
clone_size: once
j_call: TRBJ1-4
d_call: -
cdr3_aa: CASSWGRATNEKLFF
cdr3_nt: TGTGCCAGCAGCTGGGGACGGGCAACTAATGAAAAACTGTTTTTT

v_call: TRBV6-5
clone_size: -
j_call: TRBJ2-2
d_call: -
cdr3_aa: CASSYSISNTGELFF
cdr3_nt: TGTGCCAGCAGTTACTCGATCAGTAACACCGGGGAGCTGTTTTTT

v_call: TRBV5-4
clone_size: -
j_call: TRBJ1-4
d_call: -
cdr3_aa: CASSLDRGEKLFF
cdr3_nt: TGTGCCAGCAGCTTGGACCGTGGAGAAAAACTGTTTTTT

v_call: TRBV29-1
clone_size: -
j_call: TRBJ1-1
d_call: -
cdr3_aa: CSGGLANTEAFF
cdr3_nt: TGCAGTGGGGGGCTCGCCAACACTGAAGCTTTCTTT

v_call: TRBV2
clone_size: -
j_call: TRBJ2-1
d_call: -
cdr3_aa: CASSEGAGHYNEQFF
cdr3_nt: TGTGCCAGCAGTGAAGGGGCAGGTCACTACAATGAGCAGTTCTTC

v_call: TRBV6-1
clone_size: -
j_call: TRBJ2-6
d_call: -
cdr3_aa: CASSEDGDHSYAGANVLTF
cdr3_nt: TGTGCCAGCAGTGAGGACGGCGACCATTCATACGCTGGGGCCAACGTCCTGACTTTC

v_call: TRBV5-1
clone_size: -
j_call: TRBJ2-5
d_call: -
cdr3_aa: CASSLEVLETQYF
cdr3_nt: TGCGCCAGCAGCTTAGAGGTACTGGAGACCCAGTACTTC

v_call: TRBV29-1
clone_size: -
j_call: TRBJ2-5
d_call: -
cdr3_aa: CSVVGNGMIETQYF
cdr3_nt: TGCAGCGTTGTTGGGAACGGGATGATAGAGACCCAGTACTTC

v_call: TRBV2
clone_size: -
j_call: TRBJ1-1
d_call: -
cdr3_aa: CASSEGNTEAFF
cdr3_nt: TGTGCCAGCAGCGAGGGGAACACTGAAGCTTTCTTT